The 21 T cell receptor beta chains in this list originate from one sample, sequenced in a study of graft-versus-host responses after intestinal transplantation. Measured with immunoSEQ multiplex PCR; TCRdb has only the in-frame clones, and not every one. The sample records tens of thousands of clones, roughly 95% being singletons. No antigens are known for them. This specimen was unstimulated CD8+ T cells sorted from spleen or lymph node cells, taken before transplant. All receptors come from a human donor who was the organ donor for an intestinal transplant.

V gene TRBV4-1 combines with J gene TRBJ1-5, with D unresolved. Trimming stripped 5 bases from V and 6 bases from J, with 14 bases between. The CDR3 sequence is 14 residues long. The germline V gene has CDR1 MGHRA and CDR2 YSYEKL. The CDR3 loop reads CASSSNGWIQPQHF. The CDR3 nucleotides read TGCGCCAGCAGCTCCAACGGTTGGATTCAGCCCCAGCATTTT.

The chain joins TRBV9 to TRBJ1-4, with D maybe TRBD1 (6 bases). CDR3 size: 14 residues. Germline lookup yields CDR1 SGDLS and CDR2 YYNGEE. Trimming cost V 7 bases and J 6 bases, with 16 bases left between them. The CDR3 protein is CASAETGPYEKLFF. The CDR3 nucleotides are TGTGCCAGCGCCGAGACAGGACCCTATGAAAAACTGTTTTTT. Complete variable domain (other parts from reference TRBV9 and TRBJ1-4): DSGVTQTPKHLITATGQRVTLRCSPRSGDLSVYWYQQSLDQGLQFLIQYYNGEERAKGNILERFSAQQFPDLHSELNLSSLELGDSALYFCASAETGPYEKLFFGSGTQLSVL.

The CDR3, as DNA: TGTGCCAGCAGCGTTATCGACAGTACCCCGATTGCTAGCACAGATACGCAGTATTTT. The encoded protein is CASSVIDSTPIASTDTQYF. This chain connects TRBV9 to TRBJ2-3; D may be TRBD1 (5 bases). The CDR3 has 19 amino acids. V was pared by 2 bases and J by 0 bases, with 22 bases between. Looked up from germline, CDR1 is SGDLS and CDR2 is YYNGEE.

The J gene is TRBJ1-4, the V gene TRBV4-1; D call uncertain. The CDR3 contains 16 residues. Trimming stripped 2 bases from V and 0 bases from J, with 10 bases between. The germline V gene has CDR1 MGHRA and CDR2 YSYEKL. Written as DNA, the CDR3 is TGCGCCAGCAGCCAATATGAGGTGGCAACTAATGAAAAACTGTTTTTT. Its protein is CASSQYEVATNEKLFF.

J is TRBJ2-4 and V is TRBV18, with D maybe TRBD2 (7 bases). V was trimmed by 1 base and J by 14 bases, leaving 24 bases between them. The CDR3 has 16 amino acids. CDR1 and CDR2 (germline): KGHSH, LQKENI. The DNA of the CDR3 is TGTGCCAGCTCACCACGGGAAGGGCGGGGGCCCCGTAGCGAGTACTTC. Protein product: CASSPREGRGPRSEYF.

The V call is TRBV2, the J call TRBJ1-6; 10 bases are shared with TRBD1. CDR3 length equals 15 residues. The V and J ends lost 3 bases and 8 bases, in that order; junction bases with no gene match: 4. In germline, CDR1 is SNHLY, CDR2 FYNNEI. The CDR3 spells CASSDPDRGDSPLHF. The CDR3 region has the DNA TGTGCCAGCAGTGATCCGGACAGGGGGGATTCACCCCTCCACTTT.

This chain uses TRBV19 with TRBJ2-7, with TRBD1 as a possible D gene (6 bases). CDR3 length: 13 residues. CDR1 is LNHDA, CDR2 SQIVND, per germline (reference sequence). Trimming cost V 3 bases and J 3 bases, with 9 bases left between them. Here the CDR3 DNA reads TGTGCCAGTAGTATCAAACAGGGCTACGAGCAGTACTTC. This encodes CASSIKQGYEQYF. The variable domain in full, completed from reference TRBV19 and TRBJ2-7, reads DGGITQSPKYLFRKEGQNVTLSCEQNLNHDAMYWYRQDPGQGLRLIYYSQIVNDFQKGDIAEGYSVSREKKESFPLTVTSAQKNPTAFYLCASSIKQGYEQYFGPGTRLTVT.

The V call is TRBV29-1, the J call TRBJ2-5; D is unclear. This CDR3 spans 14 amino acids. The germline V and J ends were trimmed by 6 bases and 1 base, with 15 bases remaining between them. The V gene's germline CDR1 is SQVTM and CDR2 ANQGSEA. The CDR3 DNA follows: TGCAGCGTGGGCCGCGCAGCCTCCCAAGAGACCCAGTACTTC. Its translation: CSVGRAASQETQYF.

The genes are TRBV11-2 and TRBJ2-3; 7 bases line up with TRBD1. Germline loops: CDR1 SGHAT, CDR2 FQNNGV. The junction had 10 bases not matched to a gene; V was cut back by 4 bases and J by 0 bases. The CDR3 has 17 amino acids. The chain's CDR3 is CASSSKIQGISTDTQYF. The CDR3 DNA is TGTGCCAGCAGCTCTAAAATACAGGGGATTAGCACAGATACGCAGTATTTT.

This clone has more than one count but fewer than ten. CDR3 nucleotide sequence: TGTGCCAGCAGTTTATTCCAAGAGACCCAGTACTTC. It encodes CASSLFQETQYF. This rearrangement joins TRBV6-6 to TRBJ2-5; D is unclear. Looked up from germline, CDR1 is MNHNY and CDR2 is SVGAGI (reference sequence). The CDR3 covers 12 residues. With 4 bases removed from V and 1 base from J, the gap between germline ends came to 4 bases.

The V call is TRBV9, the J call TRBJ1-4; D is possibly TRBD1 (5 bases). V was clipped by 4 bases and J by 3 bases, with 13 bases between them. The CDR3 covers 15 residues. Germline values: CDR1 SGDLS, CDR2 YYNGEE. The CDR3 bases are TGTGCCAGCAGCTTCCGGGACCTCCCTAATGAAAAACTGTTTTTT. Amino acid sequence: CASSFRDLPNEKLFF.

The chain recombines TRBV4-1 with TRBJ1-1; D may be TRBD1 (5 bases). V lost 6 bases and J 11 bases, leaving 19 bases between the germline ends. CDR1 and CDR2 from the germline V gene are MGHRA and YSYEKL. The CDR3 spans 13 residues. The CDR3 is CASRAPDGGSAFF. The CDR3, as DNA: TGCGCCAGCAGGGCCCCGGACGGGGGTTCGGCTTTCTTT.

This clone was recorded once. The gene calls are TRBV13 and TRBJ2-7, with 8 bases lining up with TRBD2. V trimming: 4 bases; J trimming: 3 bases; junction bases outside the gene matches: 2. The length of the CDR3 is 13 residues. The germline V gene has CDR1 PRHDT and CDR2 FYEKMQ (reference sequence). DNA for the CDR3: TGTGCCAGCAGCTCAGGGACTAGCTACGAGCAGTACTTC. It translates to CASSSGTSYEQYF.

The chain links TRBV11-3 to TRBJ2-2; TRBD1 matches at 9 bases. V was pared by 4 bases and J by 3 bases, with 12 bases of the junction left unmatched. CDR3 length equals 18 residues. Germline V gene lookup returns CDR1 SGHNT and CDR2 YENEEA. CDR3 sequence reads: CASSSGTGTQGDTGELFF. The CDR3 DNA sequence: TGTGCCAGCAGCTCCGGGACAGGGACGCAGGGGGACACCGGGGAGCTGTTTTTT.

The V call is TRBV15, the J call TRBJ1-6; D may be TRBD1 (5 bases). The CDR3 is 16 amino acids. In germline, CDR1 is LNHNV, CDR2 YYDKDF (reference sequence). The V end lost 9 bases, the J end lost 8 bases, and 23 bases lay between the germline ends. Here the CDR3 reads CATSKGLKFGDSPLHF. The CDR3 coding sequence is TGTGCCACTTCTAAGGGACTCAAGTTTGGGGATTCACCCCTCCACTTT. The whole variable domain, remainder taken from reference TRBV15 and TRBJ1-6, is DAMVIQNPRYQVTQFGKPVTLSCSQTLNHNVMYWYQQKSSQAPKLLFHYYDKDFNNEADTPDNFQSRRPNTSFCFLDIRSPGLGDTAMYLCATSKGLKFGDSPLHFGNGTRLTVT.

The V call is TRBV27, the J call TRBJ1-2, with D possibly TRBD1 on 5 matching bases. V was trimmed by 6 bases and J by 5 bases, leaving 22 bases between them. The CDR3 is 16 amino acids. The V gene's germline CDR1 is MNHEY and CDR2 SMNVEV (reference sequence). CDR3 in amino acids: CASSPSGGELKYGYTF. DNA for the CDR3: TGTGCCAGCAGCCCCTCGGGGGGAGAGCTCAAATATGGCTACACCTTC.

The chain's CDR3 is CASSSPGGDEAFF. CDR3 nucleotide sequence: TGTGCCAGCAGTAGCCCCGGCGGGGATGAAGCTTTCTTT. The chain has TRBV4-2 and TRBJ1-1, with D uncertain. Germline loops: CDR1 LGHNA, CDR2 YNFKEQ. This CDR3 is built from 13 residues. With 6 bases removed from V and 7 bases from J, the gap between germline ends came to 15 bases.

In regard to this clone: The sample has other DNA sequences that encode this CDR3 too. The chain combines TRBV5-1 with TRBJ2-5; 11 nucleotides match TRBD2. V lost 4 bases and J lost 4; bases outside the gene matches: 15. CDR1 is SGHRS, CDR2 YFSETQ, per germline. CDR3 length equals 18 residues. DNA for the CDR3: TGCGCCAGCAGCAGCGGACTGAGTAGCGGGGGGGCCGGAGAGACCCAGTACTTC. It translates to CASSSGLSSGGAGETQYF.

The CDR3 DNA reads as TGCGCCAGCAGCCCAGAGACAGGGCTCGCCTACGAGCAGTACTTC. Translation: CASSPETGLAYEQYF. V is TRBV5-1 and J is TRBJ2-7; TRBD1 agrees at 7 bases. In germline, CDR1 is SGHRS, CDR2 YFSETQ. This CDR3 has 15 amino acids. V was clipped by 4 bases and J by 2 bases; unmatched bases: 9.

The chain combines TRBV5-1 with TRBJ1-1; D is possibly TRBD1 (5 bases). The CDR3 totals 15 residues. Germline CDR1 reads SGHRS; CDR2 reads YFSETQ. The V and J ends lost 3 bases and 1 base respectively, with 13 bases between them. The CDR3 DNA reads TGCGCCAGCAGCTCCCCTCCGGGGGAGAACACTGAAGCTTTCTTT. Residues: CASSSPPGENTEAFF.

This clone was seen a single time. The chain joins TRBV9 to TRBJ2-5; 7 nucleotides align to TRBD2. The V gene's germline CDR1 is SGDLS and CDR2 YYNGEE. The junction had 7 bases not matched to a gene; V was cut back by 0 bases and J by 2 bases. This CDR3 contains 16 residues. Here the CDR3 reads CASSVGSSGPQETQYF. The CDR3, as DNA: TGTGCCAGCAGCGTAGGTAGTAGCGGGCCGCAAGAGACCCAGTACTTC.